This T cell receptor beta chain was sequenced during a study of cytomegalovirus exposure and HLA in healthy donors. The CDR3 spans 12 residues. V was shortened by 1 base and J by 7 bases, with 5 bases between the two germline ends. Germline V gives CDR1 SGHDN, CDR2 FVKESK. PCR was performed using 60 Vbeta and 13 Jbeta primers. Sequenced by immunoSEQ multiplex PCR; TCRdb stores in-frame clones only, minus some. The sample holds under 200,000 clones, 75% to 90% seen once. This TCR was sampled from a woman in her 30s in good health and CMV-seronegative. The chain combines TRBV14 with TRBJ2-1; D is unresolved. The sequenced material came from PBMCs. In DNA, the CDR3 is TGTGCCAGCAGCCAAGTTAGAAATGAGCAGTTCTTC. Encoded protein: CASSQVRNEQFF.